This T cell receptor beta chain was identified during a study of beta chain features in type 1 diabetes. In the study overall: Age, gender and cell yields were alike across patients and healthy donors. All samples combined gave 107,917,701 sorted cells for examination.

A remark on this clone: Its antigen is unknown.

Expressed TCRB transcripts were sequenced after all isolated RNA was converted to cDNA. The assay was immunoSEQ multiplex PCR, and TCRdb's table has in-frame clones only and misses some. The sample carries 310,000 or so clones, 15% recorded once. Points from the study as a whole: Patients with type 1 diabetes showed fewer VDJ junction insertions and more deletions. It was possible that PCR favored shorter templates, equally so in patients and controls. Researchers report that Type 1 diabetes patients had moderately but significantly shorter TCRB CDR3s across all four CD4+ subsets.

Losses at the gene ends were 4 bases for V and 2 bases for J; bases not matched to a gene: 4. The CDR3 is 15 amino acids. Germline values: CDR1 MGHDK, CDR2 SYGVNS. This clonotype was sampled from a man aged 18 to 29 with type 1 diabetes. Specimen: naive CD4+ T cells from blood. V is TRBV25-1 and J is TRBJ1-5; 8 bases fit TRBD1. The CDR3 sequence: CASSGQGRGNQPQHF. The CDR3 DNA is TGTGCCAGCAGTGGACAGGGGAGGGGCAATCAGCCCCAGCATTTT. Supplemented by reference TRBV25-1 and TRBJ1-5, the full variable domain reads EADIYQTPRYLVIGTGKKITLECSQTMGHDKMYWYQQDPGMELHLIHYSYGVNSTEKGDLSSESTVSRIRTEHFPLTLESARPSHTSQYLCASSGQGRGNQPQHFGDGTRLSIL.